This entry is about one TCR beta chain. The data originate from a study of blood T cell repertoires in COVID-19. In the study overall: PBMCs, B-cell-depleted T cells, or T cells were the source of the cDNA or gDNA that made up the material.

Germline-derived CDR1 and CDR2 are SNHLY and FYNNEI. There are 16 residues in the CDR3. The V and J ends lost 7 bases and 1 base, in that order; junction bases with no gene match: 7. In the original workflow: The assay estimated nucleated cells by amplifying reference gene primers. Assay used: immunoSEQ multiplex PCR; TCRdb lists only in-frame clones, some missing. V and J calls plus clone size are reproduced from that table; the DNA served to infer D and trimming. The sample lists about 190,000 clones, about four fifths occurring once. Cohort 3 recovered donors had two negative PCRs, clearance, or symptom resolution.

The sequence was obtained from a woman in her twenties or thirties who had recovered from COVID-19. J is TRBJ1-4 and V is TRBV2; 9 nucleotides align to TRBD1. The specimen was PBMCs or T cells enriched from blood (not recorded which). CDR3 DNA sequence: TGTGCCAGCAATCCCGACAGGGGGAGAACTAATGAAAAACTGTTTTTT. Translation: CASNPDRGRTNEKLFF. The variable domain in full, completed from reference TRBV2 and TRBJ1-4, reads EPEVTQTPSHQVTQMGQEVILRCVPISNHLYFYWYRQILGQKVEFLVSFYNNEISEKSEIFDDQFSVERPDGSNFTLKIRSTKLEDSAMYFCASNPDRGRTNEKLFFGSGTQLSVL.